The next 27 T cell receptor beta chains were all read from a single sample in a study of T cell responses to AZD1222 COVID-19 vaccine. Generated by immunoSEQ multiplex PCR, the TCRdb table keeps only in-frame clones and is missing some. This repertoire shows about 130,000 clones, approximately 90% found once; its top ten account for less than 8.5%. The material was peripheral blood, obtained on day 0 of AZD1222 vaccination. Receptors originate from an adult in good health.

The genes are TRBV24-1 and TRBJ1-2, with D unresolved. This CDR3 has 12 residues. Germline V CDR1 and CDR2: KGHDR, SFDVKD. The V and J ends lost 3 bases and 6 bases respectively, with 7 bases between them. The CDR3 DNA follows: TGTGCCACCAGTGATAACCACGATGGCTACACCTTC. Its protein product is CATSDNHDGYTF.

This clone is a singleton in its sample. The chain couples TRBV4-1 to TRBJ1-3, with no clear D. Germline CDR1 reads MGHRA; CDR2 reads YSYEKL. With 3 bases removed from V and 0 bases from J, the gap between germline ends came to 9 bases. This CDR3 region has 15 residues. In DNA form, the CDR3 reads TGCGCCAGCAGCCACCCGACATTCTCTGGAAACACCATATATTTT. Protein product: CASSHPTFSGNTIYF.

V usage is TRBV7-9 and J usage is TRBJ2-5; D ambiguous. The V end lost 3 bases, the J end lost 5 bases, and 4 bases lay between the germline ends. Per the germline V gene, CDR1 is SEHNR and CDR2 is FQNEAQ (reference sequence). The CDR3 sequence is 11 residues long. CDR3 DNA sequence: TGTGCCAGCAGCTTTAGTGAGACCCAGTACTTC. As protein: CASSFSETQYF.

The rearrangement joins TRBV20-1 to TRBJ1-2; D not certain. This CDR3 spans 11 amino acids. V lost 1 base and J lost 3, with 3 bases in between. Per the germline V gene, CDR1 is DFQATT and CDR2 is SNEGSKA (reference sequence). The CDR3 protein is CSARGDYGYTF. For the CDR3, the DNA is TGCAGTGCTAGAGGGGACTATGGCTACACCTTC.

The chain uses TRBV27 and TRBJ2-1, with 9 positions matching TRBD1. The CDR3 is made up of 14 amino acids. Germline values: CDR1 MNHEY, CDR2 SMNVEV (reference sequence). The trim removed 5 bases at V and 8 bases at J, leaving 7 bases unmatched. The CDR3 region is CASSIGQGWDEQFF. The CDR3 coding sequence is TGTGCCAGCAGTATAGGACAGGGGTGGGATGAGCAGTTCTTC.

V usage is TRBV11-1 and J usage is TRBJ2-2, with D unclear. In germline, CDR1 is SGHAT, CDR2 FQDESV (reference sequence). V was pared by 5 bases and J by 0 bases, with 7 bases between. This CDR3 has 14 amino acids. The CDR3 DNA is TGTGCCAGCAGCCCCGGTGCGAACACCGGGGAGCTGTTTTTT. Residues: CASSPGANTGELFF.

This chain links TRBV2 with TRBJ1-1; 10 bases match TRBD1. The CDR3 is 14 residues long. Losses at the gene ends were 5 bases for V and 5 bases for J; bases not matched to a gene: 5. Germline loops: CDR1 SNHLY, CDR2 FYNNEI. DNA for the CDR3: TGTGCCAGCAGTAGCGGACAGGGGGTGACTGAAGCTTTCTTT. Its translation is CASSSGQGVTEAFF.

About this clone itself: This CDR3 is also generated by other DNA sequences in the sample. CDR3 nucleotide sequence: TGCGCCAGCAGTGAGTCAGGGGGGAGCAATCAGCCCCAGCATTTT. Residues: CASSESGGSNQPQHF. V and J are TRBV10-2 and TRBJ1-5, with D perhaps matching TRBD1 (6 bases). The CDR3 sequence is 15 residues long. V dropped 0 bases and J dropped 1 base, with 7 bases sitting between them. In germline, CDR1 is WSHSY, CDR2 SAAADI.

The chain joins TRBV5-6 to TRBJ2-1, with D possibly being TRBD2 (6 bases). The V and J ends lost 5 bases and 7 bases respectively, with 22 bases between them. This CDR3 spans 16 amino acids. CDR1 and CDR2 from the germline V gene are SGHDT and YYEEEE. The CDR3 loop is CASREGPGLNQNEQFF. The CDR3 nucleotides are TGTGCCAGCAGGGAGGGACCAGGACTCAACCAAAATGAGCAGTTCTTC.

This rearrangement joins TRBV28 to TRBJ2-3, with D uncertain. Germline CDR1 and CDR2: MDHEN and SYDVKM. CDR3 size: 11 residues. The V and J ends lost 5 bases and 2 bases respectively, with 2 bases between them. The CDR3 sequence: CASSVTDTQYF. The DNA for the CDR3 is TGTGCCAGCAGTGTCACAGATACGCAGTATTTT.

This sequence joins TRBV28 and TRBJ1-4; 9 positions match TRBD1. This CDR3 contains 14 residues. Per the germline V gene, CDR1 is MDHEN and CDR2 is SYDVKM. The junction had 5 bases not matched to a gene; V was cut back by 6 bases and J by 6 bases. The CDR3 nucleotides read TGTGCCAGCAGCAGGGGACAGGGTTATGAAAAACTGTTTTTT. It is translated as CASSRGQGYEKLFF. Filled out from reference TRBV28 and TRBJ1-4, the complete variable domain reads DVKVTQSSRYLVKRTGEKVFLECVQDMDHENMFWYRQDPGLGLRLIYFSYDVKMKEKGDIPEGYSVSREKKERFSLILESASTNQTSMYLCASSRGQGYEKLFFGSGTQLSVL.

The genes are TRBV19 and TRBJ1-2; weak D call: TRBD1 (6 bases). The germline CDR1 and CDR2 sequences are LNHDA and SQIVND (reference sequence). The ends were cut back, 6 bases at V and 0 bases at J, with 11 bases in the middle. This CDR3 has 14 amino acids. The CDR3 sequence: CASRSGQPNYGYTF. In DNA form, the CDR3 reads TGTGCCAGTAGATCCGGACAGCCTAACTATGGCTACACCTTC.

The CDR3 here is CASSLETGTYEQYF. Here the CDR3 DNA reads TGTGCCAGCAGCTTAGAAACAGGAACCTACGAGCAGTACTTC. The V call is TRBV7-9, the J call TRBJ2-7; possible D gene TRBD1, 5 bases. V gave up 1 base and J gave up 2 bases, with 9 bases separating them. The CDR3 contains 14 residues. In germline, CDR1 is SEHNR, CDR2 FQNEAQ (reference sequence).

CDR3: CASSYSIRGDTEAFF. The CDR3 DNA is TGTGCCAGCAGTTACTCGATCAGGGGAGACACTGAAGCTTTCTTT. This chain links TRBV6-5 with TRBJ1-1, with D perhaps TRBD1 (6 bases). The CDR3 covers 15 residues. The germline CDR1 and CDR2 sequences are MNHEY and SVGAGI. Trimming pared 0 bases from V and 3 bases from J, leaving 11 bases between.

The rearrangement joins TRBV7-9 to TRBJ1-2, with a possible D match to TRBD1 (6 bases). The germline V gene encodes CDR1 SEHNR and CDR2 FQNEAQ (reference sequence). The CDR3 has 16 amino acids. Trimming shortened V by 5 bases and J by 6 bases, and 22 bases separated the two germline ends. CDR3 coding DNA: TGTGCCAGCAGCCCTGGGAGGGGCCAACAGGGCGATGGCTACACCTTC. It specifies CASSPGRGQQGDGYTF.

CDR3 nucleotides: TGTGCCAGCAGCCCTGACCGACAGTCCTACAATGAGCAGTTCTTC. Protein sequence: CASSPDRQSYNEQFF. V is TRBV3-1 (or the pseudogene TRBV3-2) and J is TRBJ2-1; possibly TRBD1 for D (5 bases). Trimming took off 4 bases at V and 1 base at J, with 11 bases between the two ends. CDR1 and CDR2 (germline): LGHDT, YNNKEL (reference sequence). The CDR3 runs 15 residues.

The sample holds one count of this clone. This chain uses TRBV27 with TRBJ1-1; no clear D. There are 13 residues in the CDR3. Germline values: CDR1 MNHEY, CDR2 SMNVEV (reference sequence). V lost 3 bases and J lost 3, with 8 bases in between. The CDR3 DNA reads TGTGCCAGCAGTTTCTCGGGAGACACTGAAGCTTTCTTT. This codes for CASSFSGDTEAFF.

This clone was seen just once. V gene TRBV11-2 combines with J gene TRBJ1-2; the D is unclear. There are 13 residues in the CDR3. The germline V gene encodes CDR1 SGHAT and CDR2 FQNNGV. V gave up 5 bases and J gave up 4 bases, with 11 bases separating them. The chain's CDR3 is CASSPDVSYGYTF. Here the CDR3 DNA reads TGTGCCAGCAGCCCAGACGTTTCCTATGGCTACACCTTC.

In its sample, this clone was seen a few times. This sequence joins TRBV28 and TRBJ2-7, with 7 positions matching TRBD2. CDR1 and CDR2 (germline): MDHEN, SYDVKM. The trim removed 3 bases at V and 2 bases at J, leaving 4 bases unmatched. The CDR3 has 14 amino acids. CDR3 sequence: CASSFGREPYEQYF. The CDR3 DNA reads TGTGCCAGCAGTTTCGGGCGGGAGCCCTACGAGCAGTACTTC.

The chain has TRBV28 and TRBJ2-1; D unclear. V was trimmed by 4 bases and J by 11 bases, leaving 6 bases between them. CDR1 and CDR2 from the germline V gene are MDHEN and SYDVKM. This CDR3 is built from 10 residues. This chain's CDR3 is CASSSPQQFF. The CDR3 DNA reads as TGTGCCAGCAGTTCCCCGCAGCAGTTCTTC.

J is TRBJ2-2 and V is TRBV4-1; the D is unclear. The V and J ends lost 2 bases and 8 bases respectively, with 6 bases between them. The CDR3 spans 12 residues. Germline loops: CDR1 MGHRA, CDR2 YSYEKL. CDR3 bases: TGCGCCAGCAGCCAAAGCCAGGGGGAGCTGTTTTTT. This encodes CASSQSQGELFF.

This clone appeared a single time. The V call is TRBV7-2, the J call TRBJ1-5; D is unresolved. V dropped 5 bases and J dropped 6 bases, with 11 bases sitting between them. Germline CDR1 SGHTA, CDR2 FQGNSA. The CDR3 is made up of 13 amino acids. The CDR3 sequence is CASSVNALQPQHF. The CDR3 coding sequence is TGTGCCAGCAGCGTCAACGCTCTTCAGCCCCAGCATTTT.

This clone is a singleton in its sample. This chain links TRBV19 with TRBJ2-7; 7 nucleotides match TRBD2. Germline loops: CDR1 LNHDA, CDR2 SQIVND (reference sequence). This CDR3 is built from 15 residues. J gave up 2 bases and V 8 bases, and 12 bases lay outside the gene matches. The CDR3 here is CASQTRGGAAYEQYF. The CDR3 DNA sequence: TGTGCCAGTCAAACCCGGGGAGGGGCGGCCTACGAGCAGTACTTC.

This chain joins TRBV7-2 and TRBJ2-5, with 12 bases fitting TRBD1. The CDR3 consists of 16 residues. Germline CDR1 is SGHTA and CDR2 is FQGNSA. J gave up 5 bases and V 4 bases, and 8 bases lay outside the gene matches. CDR3 DNA sequence: TGTGCCAGCAGCTGGCCGGGACAGGGGGCGCGTGAGACCCAGTACTTC. Translating gives CASSWPGQGARETQYF.

The gene calls are TRBV7-3 and TRBJ2-7; 9 nucleotides match TRBD1. The J segment lost 4 bases and the V segment lost 2 bases, leaving 0 bases of the junction unmatched. CDR1 SGHTA and CDR2 FQGTGA come from the germline V gene. This CDR3 is 13 amino acids long. CDR3: CASSLGTGYEQYF. The CDR3 DNA reads as TGTGCCAGCAGCTTAGGGACAGGGTACGAGCAGTACTTC.

V is TRBV7-9 and J is TRBJ1-1, with 9 bases aligning to TRBD1. This CDR3 is built from 15 residues. Looked up from germline, CDR1 is SEHNR and CDR2 is FQNEAQ (reference sequence). V dropped 5 bases and J dropped 4; count of bases not matched to a gene: 8. The CDR3 region is CASSDTGGWGTEAFF. The CDR3 DNA sequence: TGTGCCAGCAGCGATACAGGGGGCTGGGGCACTGAAGCTTTCTTT. Using reference TRBV7-9 and TRBJ1-1 for the parts outside the CDR3, the full variable domain is DTGVSQNPRHKITKRGQNVTFRCDPISEHNRLYWYRQTLGQGPEFLTYFQNEAQLEKSRLLSDRFSAERPKGSFSTLEIQRTEQGDSAMYLCASSDTGGWGTEAFFGQGTRLTVV.

This clone was detected many times. The chain employs TRBV4-2 and TRBJ1-1; the D is unclear. Germline V gene data show CDR1 as LGHNA and CDR2 as YNFKEQ. Trimming shortened V by 1 base and J by 4 bases, and 7 bases separated the two germline ends. The CDR3 runs to 13 residues. CDR3 in DNA: TGTGCCAGCAGCCAAGGTCTTGGCACTGAAGCTTTCTTT. This translates into CASSQGLGTEAFF.